The 13 T cell receptor beta chains reported below all come from one sample, sequenced in a study of cytomegalovirus exposure and HLA in healthy donors. 13 Jbeta primers and 60 Vbeta primers were used for the PCR. Assay used: immunoSEQ multiplex PCR; TCRdb lists only in-frame clones, some missing. The sample has about 150,000 clones; around 80% are singletons. The sample taken for sequencing was PBMCs. All receptors come from a man in his forties in good health and CMV-seropositive.

This clone showed up just once. This chain joins TRBV18 and TRBJ1-1; weak D call: TRBD1 (5 bases). Trimming cost V 6 bases and J 1 base, with 12 bases left between them. The length of the CDR3 is 14 residues. The germline V gene encodes CDR1 KGHSH and CDR2 LQKENI. In DNA, the CDR3 is TGTGCCAGCTCCCTATCAGGGCCGAACACTGAAGCTTTCTTT. It encodes CASSLSGPNTEAFF.

The CDR3 sequence is CASSLLSPSYNEQFF. DNA of the CDR3: TGTGCCAGCAGTTTGCTAAGCCCATCCTACAATGAGCAGTTCTTC. The gene calls are TRBV27 and TRBJ2-1; D not resolved. The CDR3 has 15 residues. Germline-derived CDR1 and CDR2 are MNHEY and SMNVEV (reference sequence). Between the trimmed V and J ends, which lost 3 bases and 1 base, there was a span of 10 bases.

J is TRBJ2-3 and V is TRBV20-1; no reliable D call. V lost 6 bases, J lost 5 bases, and 9 bases lay in between. Germline values: CDR1 DFQATT, CDR2 SNEGSKA (reference sequence). The length of the CDR3 is 11 residues. This chain's CDR3 is CSAPVVDTQYF. For the CDR3, the DNA is TGCAGTGCCCCAGTCGTAGATACGCAGTATTTT.

V usage is TRBV6-5 and J usage is TRBJ1-2, with D perhaps matching TRBD1 (6 bases). V lost 2 bases and J lost 4, with 17 bases in between. Germline CDR1 MNHEY, CDR2 SVGAGI. The CDR3 spans 16 residues. The CDR3 here is CASSYGGGADSYGYTF. DNA for the CDR3: TGTGCCAGCAGTTACGGCGGGGGGGCAGACTCCTATGGCTACACCTTC.

The chain has TRBV19 and TRBJ1-1, with D perhaps TRBD1 (6 bases). V shed 6 bases and J shed 0 bases, with 11 bases lying between them. From germline, CDR1 is LNHDA and CDR2 SQIVND (reference sequence). This CDR3 spans 14 amino acids. The CDR3 loop is CASRSDRLNTEAFF. The CDR3 nucleotides are TGTGCCAGTAGATCGGACAGATTGAACACTGAAGCTTTCTTT.

The CDR3 bases are TGTGCCAGCAGCGATAGGACAGCTAATGAAAAACTGTTTTTT. Translated, it gives CASSDRTANEKLFF. This rearrangement joins TRBV7-9 to TRBJ1-4; D is possibly TRBD1 (6 bases). From germline, CDR1 is SEHNR and CDR2 FQNEAQ (reference sequence). The CDR3 totals 14 residues. Deletions cut 5 bases from V and 3 bases from J, with 10 bases between.

In this sample, this clone turned up a few times. The chain combines TRBV10-3 with TRBJ1-4; D may be TRBD1 (5 bases). In germline, CDR1 is ENHRY, CDR2 SYGVKD. This CDR3 has 13 amino acids. Trimming took 8 bases from V and 7 from J, leaving 14 bases between them. CDR3 nucleotide sequence: TGTGCCATCTCGTCTACAGGTTCTGAAAAACTGTTTTTT. This gives the protein CAISSTGSEKLFF.

The chain recombines TRBV28 with TRBJ1-1; no definite D call. CDR3 size: 12 residues. V shed 3 bases and J shed 3 bases, with 5 bases lying between them. Per the germline V gene, CDR1 is MDHEN and CDR2 is SYDVKM. The CDR3 DNA reads as TGTGCCAGCAGTTTCTTTGACACTGAAGCTTTCTTT. Its translation is CASSFFDTEAFF. Full variable domain (remainder filled in from reference TRBV28 and TRBJ1-1): DVKVTQSSRYLVKRTGEKVFLECVQDMDHENMFWYRQDPGLGLRLIYFSYDVKMKEKGDIPEGYSVSREKKERFSLILESASTNQTSMYLCASSFFDTEAFFGQGTRLTVV.

Points on this clone: Other DNA sequences from this sample encode an identical CDR3 as well. This chain joins TRBV7-8 and TRBJ1-5; 9 nucleotides line up with TRBD1. CDR1 is SGHVS, CDR2 FQNEAQ, per germline. The CDR3 is 14 residues long. Trimming removed 8 bases from V and 7 bases from J; junction bases left unmatched: 9. CDR3 nucleotides: TGTGCCAGCGGAGATACAGGGGGCTACCAGCCCCAGCATTTT. It specifies CASGDTGGYQPQHF.

The CDR3 nucleotides read TGTGCCAGCAGTGCTTGGGAGGGAGATACGCAGTATTTT. This sequence encodes CASSAWEGDTQYF. The chain carries TRBV27 and TRBJ2-3; 7 nucleotides line up with TRBD2. The CDR3 has 13 residues. With 5 bases clipped from V and 5 bases from J, the junction kept 4 bases outside the gene matches. Germline CDR1 MNHEY, CDR2 SMNVEV (reference sequence).

A remark on this clone: Relative to the germline gene, one junction end is altered; a read error may explain this. The V and J genes are TRBV6-5 and TRBJ2-7, with D possibly being TRBD2 (5 bases). This CDR3 has 13 residues. Per the germline V gene, CDR1 is MNHEY and CDR2 is SVGAGI. The CDR3 sequence is CASSHPSTYEQDF. In nucleotides, the CDR3 is TGTGCCAGCAGTCATCCTAGCACCTACGAGCAGGACTTC.

V is TRBV28 and J is TRBJ1-1, with 8 bases matching TRBD1. The trim removed 6 bases at V and 5 bases at J, leaving 8 bases unmatched. The V gene's germline CDR1 is MDHEN and CDR2 SYDVKM. The CDR3 runs 14 residues. CDR3 bases: TGTGCCAGCAGGGAGGACAGGGCGGATACTGAAGCTTTCTTT. Amino acids: CASREDRADTEAFF.

The genes are TRBV5-4 and TRBJ2-3; D unresolved. Between the trimmed V and J ends, which lost 7 bases and 3 bases, there was a span of 9 bases. The CDR3 contains 12 residues. CDR1 and CDR2 (germline): SGHNT, YYREEE (reference sequence). The CDR3, as DNA: TGTGCCAGCTCCTCGGGTACAGATACGCAGTATTTT. Its protein is CASSSGTDTQYF.